The 20 T cell receptor beta chains presented below share a single source sample, sequenced in a study of beta chain features in type 1 diabetes. All of the isolated RNA was reverse transcribed, so expressed TCRB transcripts were sequenced. The data were produced by immunoSEQ multiplex PCR, yet TCRdb's version contains in-frame clones alone and is incomplete. The sample carries about 320,000 clones, 11% to 15% recorded once. Sequencing was carried out using central memory CD4+ T cells from blood. These receptors were collected from a man aged 30-40 years in good health.

This clone was seen at least ten times. This chain joins TRBV7-9 and TRBJ1-3; the match to TRBD1 covers 7 bases. The CDR3 is 16 amino acids. Germline V CDR1 and CDR2: SEHNR, FQNEAQ (reference sequence). V trimming: 4 bases; J trimming: 6 bases; junction bases outside the gene matches: 12. The CDR3 DNA reads TGTGCCAGCAGCTCCCACCTCAGGGGGAAGGTAAACACCATATATTTT. Residues: CASSSHLRGKVNTIYF.

The V and J genes are TRBV5-1 and TRBJ1-4; D is possibly TRBD1 (6 bases). The germline V and J ends were trimmed by 4 bases and 0 bases, with 7 bases remaining between them. Germline values: CDR1 SGHRS, CDR2 YFSETQ. The CDR3 extends over 14 amino acids. The CDR3 loop is CASSRTATNEKLFF. The CDR3 bases are TGCGCCAGCAGCCGGACAGCAACTAATGAAAAACTGTTTTTT.

The V call is TRBV21-1, the J call TRBJ2-1; TRBD2, the table's D call, was not compared with the DNA. TRBV21-1 is a listed pseudogene. There are 18 residues in the CDR3. The CDR3 nucleotides read TGTGCCAGCAGCTCAGGTGGTGGGACTAGCGGGAGTCCGAATGAGCAGTTCTTC. As protein: CASSSGGGTSGSPNEQFF.

This clone was seen only a few times. V and J are TRBV5-4 and TRBJ2-1; D is ambiguous. In germline, CDR1 is SGHNT, CDR2 YYREEE (reference sequence). The CDR3 loop spans 13 amino acids. The V end lost 0 bases, the J end lost 9 bases, and 10 bases lay between the germline ends. CDR3 in DNA: TGTGCCAGCAGCTTGGAAGACCTCGGTGAGCAGTTCTTC. This encodes CASSLEDLGEQFF.

This clone was found a few times. The chain combines TRBV5-4 with TRBJ1-1; possibly TRBD1 for D (5 bases). The CDR3 extends over 14 amino acids. Trimming removed 4 bases from V and 1 base from J, with 11 bases in between. Germline assignment: CDR1 SGHNT and CDR2 YYREEE (reference sequence). The CDR3 sequence is CASSLGGKNTEAFF. The CDR3 coding sequence is TGTGCCAGCAGCCTCGGGGGGAAGAACACTGAAGCTTTCTTT.

The chain carries TRBV19 and TRBJ1-4; tentatively, D is TRBD1 (6 bases). CDR3 size: 12 residues. Looked up from germline, CDR1 is LNHDA and CDR2 is SQIVND (reference sequence). Trimming left V 11 bases short and J 7 bases short, with 14 bases between. CDR3 bases: TGTGCCTGCGCGACAGGCGGTGAAAAACTGTTTTTT. Translating gives CACATGGEKLFF.

This clone was seen a handful of times. V usage is TRBV6-5 and J usage is TRBJ2-5; no clear D gene. V was clipped by 2 bases and J by 7 bases, with 5 bases between them. The CDR3 has 11 residues. CDR1 is MNHEY, CDR2 SVGAGI, per germline. The CDR3 here is CASSYLATQYF. The CDR3, as DNA: TGTGCCAGCAGTTACCTGGCGACCCAGTACTTC.

This clone was detected a few times. V and J are TRBV6-1 and TRBJ1-1; unclear D gene. Germline V gives CDR1 MNHNS, CDR2 SASEGT. Trimming cost V 7 bases and J 0 bases, with 12 bases left between them. The CDR3 spans 14 residues. CDR3 residues: CASINRGLNTEAFF. The CDR3 DNA reads TGTGCCAGCATTAACAGAGGATTGAACACTGAAGCTTTCTTT.

The rearrangement links TRBV28 to TRBJ1-1; D uncertain. V shed 6 bases and J shed 4 bases, with 21 bases lying between them. This CDR3 region has 16 residues. Germline loops: CDR1 MDHEN, CDR2 SYDVKM. Here the CDR3 DNA reads TGTGCCAGCAGCCCTCAGCGAGGGAAGTGGGGCACTGAAGCTTTCTTT. It encodes CASSPQRGKWGTEAFF.

This chain connects TRBV30 to TRBJ2-1, with D perhaps matching TRBD1 (6 bases). V lost 0 bases and J lost 12, with 15 bases in between. Germline-derived CDR1 and CDR2 are GTSNPN and SVGIG (reference sequence). The CDR3 covers 13 residues. The CDR3 sequence is CAWSVVRGERQFF. For the CDR3, the DNA is TGTGCCTGGAGTGTCGTCAGGGGCGAAAGGCAGTTCTTC.

V and J are TRBV29-1 and TRBJ1-5, with 8 bases aligning to TRBD1. The CDR3 loop spans 13 amino acids. Germline V gene data show CDR1 as SQVTM and CDR2 as ANQGSEA. Trimming cost V 7 bases and J 5 bases; bases outside gene matches: 7. CDR3 in amino acids: CSGRTGFDQPQHF. The DNA of the CDR3 is TGCAGCGGCCGGACAGGGTTCGATCAGCCCCAGCATTTT.

In its sample, this clone was seen a few times. The genes are TRBV6-1 and TRBJ1-2; 10 nucleotides agree with TRBD1. V shed 4 bases and J 2 bases; nucleotides not matched to a gene: 1. The germline V gene encodes CDR1 MNHNS and CDR2 SASEGT. The CDR3 sequence is 14 residues long. The CDR3 loop is CASSGDRGNYGYTF. The DNA for the CDR3 is TGTGCCAGCAGTGGGGACAGGGGCAACTATGGCTACACCTTC.

The chain has TRBV11-2 and TRBJ1-2; 7 bases are shared with TRBD1. Germline CDR1 SGHAT, CDR2 FQNNGV. The length of the CDR3 is 18 residues. Unmatched junction bases numbered 14, after V lost 4 bases and J lost 0 bases. CDR3 in amino acids: CASSSIRDRGSSNYGYTF. The CDR3 DNA reads TGTGCCAGCAGCTCAATCCGGGACAGAGGCTCCTCTAACTATGGCTACACCTTC.

This clone turned up a few times. CDR3 loop: CSPIKNTEAFF. CDR3 DNA: TGCAGTCCAATTAAGAACACTGAAGCTTTCTTT. The V gene is TRBV20-1, the J gene TRBJ1-1, with D unclear. Looked up from germline, CDR1 is DFQATT and CDR2 is SNEGSKA (reference sequence). This CDR3 contains 11 residues. The V end was cut by 8 bases, the J end by 1 base, with 8 bases between.

The chain recombines TRBV5-1 with TRBJ1-1; D gene ambiguous. Trimming took 1 base from V and 5 from J, leaving 12 bases between them. The CDR3 extends over 14 amino acids. CDR1 and CDR2 (germline): SGHRS, YFSETQ. The chain's CDR3 is CASSLSGEGTEAFF. The CDR3, as DNA: TGCGCCAGCAGCTTGTCTGGGGAGGGTACTGAAGCTTTCTTT.

V usage is TRBV6-5 and J usage is TRBJ2-2, with D unresolved. Germline CDR1 and CDR2: MNHEY and SVGAGI. Deletions cut 5 bases from V and 5 bases from J, with 3 bases between. The CDR3 sequence is 11 residues long. The CDR3 here is CASSKTGELFF. CDR3 nucleotides: TGTGCCAGCAGTAAAACCGGGGAGCTGTTTTTT.

At least ten counts were recorded for this clone. The identical CDR3 is also encoded by other nucleotide sequences in the sample. V and J are TRBV19 and TRBJ1-5, with D possibly TRBD1 on 5 matching bases. The germline CDR1 and CDR2 sequences are LNHDA and SQIVND (reference sequence). Trimming removed 3 bases at V and 4 bases at J, with 13 bases between. The CDR3 sequence is 15 residues long. The CDR3 reads CASSMGTVGNQPQHF. The DNA for the CDR3 is TGTGCCAGTAGTATGGGGACGGTGGGTAATCAGCCCCAGCATTTT. Using reference TRBV19 and TRBJ1-5 for the parts outside the CDR3, the full variable domain is DGGITQSPKYLFRKEGQNVTLSCEQNLNHDAMYWYRQDPGQGLRLIYYSQIVNDFQKGDIAEGYSVSREKKESFPLTVTSAQKNPTAFYLCASSMGTVGNQPQHFGDGTRLSIL.

This chain uses TRBV19 with TRBJ1-1; D not resolved. This CDR3 contains 15 residues. The germline gives CDR1 LNHDA, CDR2 SQIVND (reference sequence). Trimming left V 7 bases short and J 4 bases short, with 19 bases between. CDR3 bases: TGTGCCAGTACCCCGGCCCCGGGTCCAGGCACTGAAGCTTTCTTT. This sequence encodes CASTPAPGPGTEAFF.

This clone was observed a few times. The rearrangement links TRBV30 to TRBJ2-2; D may be TRBD2 (5 bases). The germline V gene encodes CDR1 GTSNPN and CDR2 SVGIG (reference sequence). CDR3 length: 13 amino acids. Trimming left V 0 bases short and J 7 bases short, with 9 bases between. The CDR3 reads CAWSVREVGELFF. The CDR3 coding sequence is TGTGCCTGGAGTGTACGGGAAGTCGGGGAGCTGTTTTTT.

This clone was counted at least ten times. The chain carries TRBV7-2 and TRBJ2-4; D possibly corresponds to TRBD1 (5 bases). The CDR3 length is 13 residues. The V gene lost 1 base and the J gene lost 7 bases, with 8 bases spanning the gap. Germline-derived CDR1 and CDR2 are SGHTA and FQGNSA. CDR3 sequence (DNA): TGTGCCAGCAGCTTAGGACAGAACAACATTCAGTACTTC. It translates to CASSLGQNNIQYF.